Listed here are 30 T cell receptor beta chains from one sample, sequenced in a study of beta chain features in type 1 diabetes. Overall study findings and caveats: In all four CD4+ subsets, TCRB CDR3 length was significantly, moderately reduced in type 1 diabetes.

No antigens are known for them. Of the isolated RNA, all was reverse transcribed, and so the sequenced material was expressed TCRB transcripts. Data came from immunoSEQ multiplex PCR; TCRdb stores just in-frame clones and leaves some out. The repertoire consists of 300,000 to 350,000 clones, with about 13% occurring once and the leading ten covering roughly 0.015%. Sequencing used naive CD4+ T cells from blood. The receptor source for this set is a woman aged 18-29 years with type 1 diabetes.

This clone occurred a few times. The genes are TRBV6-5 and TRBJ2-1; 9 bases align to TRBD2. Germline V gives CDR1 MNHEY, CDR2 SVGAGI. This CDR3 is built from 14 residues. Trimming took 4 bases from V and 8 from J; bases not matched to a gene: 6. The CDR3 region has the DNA TGTGCCAGCAGTTTGACTAGCGGAAGGGATGAGCAGTTCTTC. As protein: CASSLTSGRDEQFF.

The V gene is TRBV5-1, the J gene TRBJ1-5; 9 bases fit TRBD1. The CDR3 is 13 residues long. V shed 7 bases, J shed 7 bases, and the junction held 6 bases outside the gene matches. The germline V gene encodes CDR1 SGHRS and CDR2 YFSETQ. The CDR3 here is CASGTGPDQPQHF. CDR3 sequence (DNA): TGCGCCAGCGGGACAGGGCCAGACCAGCCCCAGCATTTT.

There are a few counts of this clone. The CDR3 bases are TGTGCCAGCAGCTTAGGCGGTGGGGAAGGGGGCACTGAAGCTTTCTTT. It encodes CASSLGGGEGGTEAFF. The V and J genes are TRBV7-9 and TRBJ1-1; a possible D gene is TRBD1 (6 bases). The germline V gene encodes CDR1 SEHNR and CDR2 FQNEAQ (reference sequence). The CDR3 is 16 residues long. Trimming left V 1 base short and J 4 bases short, with 16 bases between.

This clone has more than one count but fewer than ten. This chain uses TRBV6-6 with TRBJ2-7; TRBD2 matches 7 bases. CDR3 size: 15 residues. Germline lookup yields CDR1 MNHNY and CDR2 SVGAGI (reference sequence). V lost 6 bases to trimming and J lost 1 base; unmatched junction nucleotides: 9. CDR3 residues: CASSHRGGESYEQYF. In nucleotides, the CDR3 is TGTGCCAGCAGCCACCGGGGAGGGGAATCCTACGAGCAGTACTTC.

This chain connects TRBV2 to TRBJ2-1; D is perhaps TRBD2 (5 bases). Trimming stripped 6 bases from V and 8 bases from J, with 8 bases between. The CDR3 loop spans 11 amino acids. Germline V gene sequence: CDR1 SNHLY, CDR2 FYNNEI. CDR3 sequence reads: CASSSDYEQFF. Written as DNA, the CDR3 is TGTGCCAGCAGCTCGGACTATGAGCAGTTCTTC. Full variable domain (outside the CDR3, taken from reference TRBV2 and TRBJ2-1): EPEVTQTPSHQVTQMGQEVILRCVPISNHLYFYWYRQILGQKVEFLVSFYNNEISEKSEIFDDQFSVERPDGSNFTLKIRSTKLEDSAMYFCASSSDYEQFFGPGTRLTVL.

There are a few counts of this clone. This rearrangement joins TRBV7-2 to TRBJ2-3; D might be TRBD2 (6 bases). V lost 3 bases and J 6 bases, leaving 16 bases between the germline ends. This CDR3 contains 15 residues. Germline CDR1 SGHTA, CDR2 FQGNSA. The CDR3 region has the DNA TGTGCCAGCAGCTTGGGACTGCCTACGGGGGATACGCAGTATTTT. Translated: CASSLGLPTGDTQYF.

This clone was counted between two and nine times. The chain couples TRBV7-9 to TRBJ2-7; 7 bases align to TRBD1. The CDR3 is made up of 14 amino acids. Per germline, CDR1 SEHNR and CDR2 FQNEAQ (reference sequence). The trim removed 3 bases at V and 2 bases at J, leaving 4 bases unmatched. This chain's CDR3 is CASSFGTATYEQYF. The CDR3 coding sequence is TGTGCCAGCAGCTTCGGGACAGCCACCTACGAGCAGTACTTC.

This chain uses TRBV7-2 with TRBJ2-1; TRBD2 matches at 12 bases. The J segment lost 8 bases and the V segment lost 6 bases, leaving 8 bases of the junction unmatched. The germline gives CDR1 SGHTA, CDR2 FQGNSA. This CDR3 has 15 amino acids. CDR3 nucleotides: TGTGCCAGCAGACCCCGACTAGCGGGAGAGGATGAGCAGTTCTTC. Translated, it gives CASRPRLAGEDEQFF. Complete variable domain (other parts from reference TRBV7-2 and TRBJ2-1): GAGVSQSPSNKVTEKGKDVELRCDPISGHTALYWYRQSLGQGLEFLIYFQGNSAPDKSGLPSDRFSAERTGGSVSTLTIQRTQQEDSAVYLCASRPRLAGEDEQFFGPGTRLTVL.

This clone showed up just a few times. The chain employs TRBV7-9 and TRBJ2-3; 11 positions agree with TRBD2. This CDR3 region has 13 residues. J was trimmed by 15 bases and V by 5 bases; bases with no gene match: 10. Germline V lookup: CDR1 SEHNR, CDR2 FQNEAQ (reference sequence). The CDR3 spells CASSPETGLAGYF. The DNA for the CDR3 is TGTGCCAGCAGCCCGGAAACCGGACTAGCGGGTTATTTT. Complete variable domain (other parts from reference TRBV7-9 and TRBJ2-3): DTGVSQNPRHKITKRGQNVTFRCDPISEHNRLYWYRQTLGQGPEFLTYFQNEAQLEKSRLLSDRFSAERPKGSFSTLEIQRTEQGDSAMYLCASSPETGLAGYFGPGTRLTVL.

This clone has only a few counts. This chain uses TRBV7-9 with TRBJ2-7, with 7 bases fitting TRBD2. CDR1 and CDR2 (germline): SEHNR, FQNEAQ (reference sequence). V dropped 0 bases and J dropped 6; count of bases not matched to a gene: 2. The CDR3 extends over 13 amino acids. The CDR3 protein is CASSLATSTEQYV. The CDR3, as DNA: TGTGCCAGCAGCTTAGCGACTAGCACCGAGCAGTACGTC.

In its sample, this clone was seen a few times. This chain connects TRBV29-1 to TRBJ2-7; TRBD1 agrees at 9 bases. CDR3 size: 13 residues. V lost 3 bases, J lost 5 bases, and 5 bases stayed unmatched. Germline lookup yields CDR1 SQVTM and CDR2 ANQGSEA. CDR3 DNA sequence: TGCAGCGTTGAGGGGACAGGGCCCCACGAGCAGTACTTC. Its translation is CSVEGTGPHEQYF.

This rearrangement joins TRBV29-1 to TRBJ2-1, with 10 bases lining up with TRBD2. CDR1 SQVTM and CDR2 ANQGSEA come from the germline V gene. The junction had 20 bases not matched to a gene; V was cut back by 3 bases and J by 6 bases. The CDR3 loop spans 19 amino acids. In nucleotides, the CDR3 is TGCAGCGTTGACATCCCACGCCAGCGGGAGGGCCTTCCGGTCAATGAGCAGTTCTTC. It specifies CSVDIPRQREGLPVNEQFF.

In DNA, the CDR3 is TGTGCCAGTACTCGGGACTCCGCTGGGGAGACCCAGTACTTC. Encoded protein: CASTRDSAGETQYF. This rearrangement joins TRBV19 to TRBJ2-5; D is possibly TRBD2 (6 bases). V was cut by 7 bases and J by 5 bases, with 17 bases left in between. The CDR3 runs 14 residues. Germline-derived CDR1 and CDR2 are LNHDA and SQIVND (reference sequence).

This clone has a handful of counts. In nucleotides, the CDR3 is TGCGCCAGCAGCCAAGTTCCAACTAGCGGGGCAGTCTTCTCCTACAATGAGCAGTTCTTC. Translating it yields CASSQVPTSGAVFSYNEQFF. The V gene is TRBV4-3, the J gene TRBJ2-1, with 10 bases identical to TRBD2. Trimming removed 1 base from V and 0 bases from J; junction bases left unmatched: 12. The CDR3 loop spans 20 amino acids. Germline values: CDR1 LGHNA, CDR2 YSLEER.

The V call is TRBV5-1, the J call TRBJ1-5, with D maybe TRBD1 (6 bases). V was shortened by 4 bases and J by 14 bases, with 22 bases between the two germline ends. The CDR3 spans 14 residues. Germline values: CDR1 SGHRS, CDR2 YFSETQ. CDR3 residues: CASSQGPGLGVEHF. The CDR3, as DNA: TGCGCCAGCAGCCAGGGGCCAGGGCTGGGAGTGGAGCATTTT.

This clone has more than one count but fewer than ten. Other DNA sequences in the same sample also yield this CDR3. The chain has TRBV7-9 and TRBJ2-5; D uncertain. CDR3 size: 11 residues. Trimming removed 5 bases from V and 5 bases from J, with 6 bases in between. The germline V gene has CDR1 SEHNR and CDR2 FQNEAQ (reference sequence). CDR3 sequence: CASSPQETQYF. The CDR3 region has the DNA TGTGCCAGCAGCCCCCAGGAGACCCAGTACTTC.

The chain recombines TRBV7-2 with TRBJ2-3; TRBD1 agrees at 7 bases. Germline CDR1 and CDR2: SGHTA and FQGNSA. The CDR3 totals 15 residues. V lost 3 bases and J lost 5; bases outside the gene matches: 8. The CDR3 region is CASSFYRGFEDTQYF. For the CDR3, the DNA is TGTGCCAGCAGCTTCTACAGGGGTTTCGAAGATACGCAGTATTTT.

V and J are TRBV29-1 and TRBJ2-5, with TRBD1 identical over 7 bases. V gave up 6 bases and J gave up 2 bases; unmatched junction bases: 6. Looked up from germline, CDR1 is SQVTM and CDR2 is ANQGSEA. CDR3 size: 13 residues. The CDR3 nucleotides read TGCAGCGTCACCATACAGGGGCAAGAGACCCAGTACTTC. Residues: CSVTIQGQETQYF.

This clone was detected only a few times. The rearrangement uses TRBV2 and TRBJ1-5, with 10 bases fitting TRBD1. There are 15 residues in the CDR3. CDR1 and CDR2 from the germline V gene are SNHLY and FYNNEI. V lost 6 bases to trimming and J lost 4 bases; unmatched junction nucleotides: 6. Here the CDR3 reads CASSATGGENQPQHF. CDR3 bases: TGTGCCAGCAGCGCGACAGGGGGCGAAAATCAGCCCCAGCATTTT.

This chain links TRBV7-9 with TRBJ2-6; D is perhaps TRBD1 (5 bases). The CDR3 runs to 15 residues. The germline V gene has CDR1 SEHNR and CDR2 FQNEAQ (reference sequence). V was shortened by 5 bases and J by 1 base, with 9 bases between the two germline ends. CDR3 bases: TGTGCCAGCAGCCCAGCAGGGTCTGGGGCCAACGTCCTGACTTTC. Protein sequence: CASSPAGSGANVLTF.

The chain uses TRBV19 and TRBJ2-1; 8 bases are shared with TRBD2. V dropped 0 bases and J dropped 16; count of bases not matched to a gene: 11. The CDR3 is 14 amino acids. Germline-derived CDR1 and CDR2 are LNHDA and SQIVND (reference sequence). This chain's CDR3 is CASSIEGTRGGPFF. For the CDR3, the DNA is TGTGCCAGTAGTATAGAAGGGACTAGGGGTGGTCCATTCTTC.

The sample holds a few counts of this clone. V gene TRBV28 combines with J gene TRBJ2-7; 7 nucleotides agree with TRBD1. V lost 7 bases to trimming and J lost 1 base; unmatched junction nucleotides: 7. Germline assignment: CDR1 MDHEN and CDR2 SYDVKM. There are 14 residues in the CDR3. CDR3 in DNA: TGTGCCAGCATATTCCGGGGACAGTCCTACGAGCAGTACTTC. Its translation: CASIFRGQSYEQYF.

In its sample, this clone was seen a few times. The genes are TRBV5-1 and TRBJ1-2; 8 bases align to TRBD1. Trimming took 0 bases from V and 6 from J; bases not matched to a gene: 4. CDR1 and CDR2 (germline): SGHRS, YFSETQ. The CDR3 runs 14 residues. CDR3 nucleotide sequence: TGCGCCAGCAGCTTGGTACAGGGGGGGAATGGCTACACCTTC. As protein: CASSLVQGGNGYTF.

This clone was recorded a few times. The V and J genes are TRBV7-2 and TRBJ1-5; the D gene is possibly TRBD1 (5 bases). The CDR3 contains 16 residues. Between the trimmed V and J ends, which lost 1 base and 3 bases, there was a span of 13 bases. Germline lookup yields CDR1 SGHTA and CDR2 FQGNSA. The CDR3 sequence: CASSLVPGRANQPQHF. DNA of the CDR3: TGTGCCAGCAGCTTAGTACCAGGGCGTGCCAATCAGCCCCAGCATTTT.

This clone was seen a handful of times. The CDR3 region is CASSSKGAGDYEQYF. CDR3 bases: TGTGCCAGCAGCTCAAAAGGGGCAGGGGACTACGAGCAGTACTTC. This chain links TRBV7-9 with TRBJ2-7; maybe TRBD1 (6 bases). Germline V gives CDR1 SEHNR, CDR2 FQNEAQ (reference sequence). Trimming took 4 bases from V and 3 from J, leaving 16 bases between them. There are 15 residues in the CDR3.

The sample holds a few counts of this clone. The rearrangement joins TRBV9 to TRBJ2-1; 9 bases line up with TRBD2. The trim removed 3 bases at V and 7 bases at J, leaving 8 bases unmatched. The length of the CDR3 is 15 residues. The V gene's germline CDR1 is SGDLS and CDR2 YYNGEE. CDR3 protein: CASSGGGRAGNEQFF. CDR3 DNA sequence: TGTGCCAGCAGCGGGGGCGGGAGGGCAGGGAATGAGCAGTTCTTC.

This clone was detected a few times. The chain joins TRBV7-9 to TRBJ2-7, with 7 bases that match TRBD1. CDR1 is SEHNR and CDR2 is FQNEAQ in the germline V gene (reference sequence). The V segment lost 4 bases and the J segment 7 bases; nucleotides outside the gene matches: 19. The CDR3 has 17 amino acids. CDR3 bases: TGTGCCAGCAGCTCATACATGCCGAGACAGGGTGATCGGGAGCAGTACTTC. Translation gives CASSSYMPRQGDREQYF.

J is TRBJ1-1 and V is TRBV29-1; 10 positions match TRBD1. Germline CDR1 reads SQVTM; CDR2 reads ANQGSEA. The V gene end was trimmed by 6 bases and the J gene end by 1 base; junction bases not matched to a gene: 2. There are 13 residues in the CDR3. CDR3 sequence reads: CSVDRGRNTEAFF. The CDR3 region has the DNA TGCAGCGTAGACAGGGGGCGGAACACTGAAGCTTTCTTT.

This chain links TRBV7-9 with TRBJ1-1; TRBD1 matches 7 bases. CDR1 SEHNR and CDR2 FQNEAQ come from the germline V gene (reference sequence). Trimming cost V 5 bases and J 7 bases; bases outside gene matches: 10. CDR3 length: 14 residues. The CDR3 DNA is TGTGCCAGCAGCCCTTTTGACAGGGCCCTTGAAGCTTTCTTT. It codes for CASSPFDRALEAFF.

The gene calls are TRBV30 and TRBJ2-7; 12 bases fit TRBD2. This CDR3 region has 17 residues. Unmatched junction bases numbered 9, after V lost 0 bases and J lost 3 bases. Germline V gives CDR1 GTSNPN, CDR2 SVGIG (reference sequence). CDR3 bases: TGTGCCTGGAGTGTAGGACGGACTAGCGGGGCAGGCTACGAGCAGTACTTC. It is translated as CAWSVGRTSGAGYEQYF.